A single sample is the source of the 30 T cell receptor beta chains below, sequenced in a study of blood T cell repertoires in COVID-19. Libraries were prepared by immunoSEQ multiplex PCR; TCRdb keeps only in-frame clonotypes and omits some of them. Of some 270,000 clones in the sample, about 85% were seen once. Sequencing used peripheral blood. These receptors originate from a human donor with COVID-19, enrolled during active disease. The donor label of this sample is uncertain.

The V and J genes are TRBV10-3 and TRBJ2-7; TRBD2 matches at 14 bases. The V and J ends lost 8 bases and 5 bases, in that order; junction bases with no gene match: 17. Germline V gene data show CDR1 as ENHRY and CDR2 as SYGVKD. CDR3 length: 18 residues. Here the CDR3 DNA reads TGTGCCATCCAGGCGGGACTAGCGGGAGCGAAGCCGGGGGACGAGCAGTACTTC. Its translation is CAIQAGLAGAKPGDEQYF.

The chain couples TRBV5-1 to TRBJ2-5; 8 bases match TRBD1. CDR1 SGHRS and CDR2 YFSETQ come from the germline V gene. J gave up 3 bases and V 4 bases, and 5 bases lay outside the gene matches. This CDR3 is 14 amino acids long. The CDR3 protein is CASSKSGQEETQYF. The CDR3 coding sequence is TGCGCCAGCAGCAAATCGGGACAGGAAGAGACCCAGTACTTC.

The rearrangement links TRBV5-1 to TRBJ2-5; no reliable D call. This CDR3 has 15 amino acids. Germline CDR1 and CDR2: SGHRS and YFSETQ. V was shortened by 0 bases and J by 5 bases, with 14 bases between the two germline ends. CDR3 sequence reads: CASSLEFSVWETQYF. CDR3 nucleotides: TGCGCCAGCAGCTTGGAATTTTCGGTCTGGGAGACCCAGTACTTC.

The chain is built from TRBV7-2 and TRBJ1-2; possible D gene TRBD1, 5 bases. V gave up 5 bases and J gave up 1 base, with 8 bases separating them. There are 13 residues in the CDR3. Germline V gene sequence: CDR1 SGHTA, CDR2 FQGNSA. The CDR3 DNA follows: TGTGCCAGCAGCCACGACAGTAACTATGGCTACACCTTC. It yields the protein CASSHDSNYGYTF.

The V call is TRBV28, the J call TRBJ1-1; no definite D call. Germline V gives CDR1 MDHEN, CDR2 SYDVKM. The V end was cut by 1 base, the J end by 0 bases, with 9 bases between. The CDR3 spans 15 residues. CDR3 protein: CASSLSSNMNTEAFF. CDR3 coding DNA: TGTGCCAGCAGTTTATCATCCAACATGAACACTGAAGCTTTCTTT. The full variable domain, rest sourced from reference TRBV28 and TRBJ1-1, is DVKVTQSSRYLVKRTGEKVFLECVQDMDHENMFWYRQDPGLGLRLIYFSYDVKMKEKGDIPEGYSVSREKKERFSLILESASTNQTSMYLCASSLSSNMNTEAFFGQGTRLTVV.

V and J are TRBV27 and TRBJ2-7; D perhaps matches TRBD2 (6 bases). Germline loops: CDR1 MNHEY, CDR2 SMNVEV (reference sequence). V lost 3 bases and J lost 6, with 9 bases in between. This CDR3 contains 12 residues. The CDR3 nucleotides are TGTGCCAGCAGTTTGGAGGGAGGCGAGCAGTACTTC. As protein: CASSLEGGEQYF.

CDR3 protein: CATSKGQGAPEAFF. CDR3 DNA sequence: TGTGCCACCAGCAAGGGGCAGGGGGCCCCTGAAGCTTTCTTT. This chain connects TRBV15 to TRBJ1-1, with 8 positions matching TRBD1. Trimming cost V 4 bases and J 6 bases; bases outside gene matches: 7. There are 14 residues in the CDR3. CDR1 and CDR2 (germline): LNHNV, YYDKDF (reference sequence). Drawing the rest from reference TRBV15 and TRBJ1-1, the complete variable domain is DAMVIQNPRYQVTQFGKPVTLSCSQTLNHNVMYWYQQKSSQAPKLLFHYYDKDFNNEADTPDNFQSRRPNTSFCFLDIRSPGLGDTAMYLCATSKGQGAPEAFFGQGTRLTVV.

The chain carries TRBV19 and TRBJ2-7; 11 bases fit TRBD2. The CDR3 extends over 14 amino acids. Germline assignment: CDR1 LNHDA and CDR2 SQIVND (reference sequence). The trim removed 9 bases at V and 6 bases at J, leaving 10 bases unmatched. The chain's CDR3 is CASATSGKGGEQYF. CDR3 nucleotides: TGTGCCAGCGCGACTAGCGGGAAGGGAGGCGAGCAGTACTTC.

In this sample, this clone turned up once. The rearrangement uses TRBV7-8 and TRBJ2-2; 11 nucleotides agree with TRBD1. The CDR3 totals 16 residues. Trimming took 5 bases from V and 6 from J; bases not matched to a gene: 8. Per the germline V gene, CDR1 is SGHVS and CDR2 is FQNEAQ. CDR3 sequence reads: CASSRPGQGVAGELFF. The DNA of the CDR3 is TGTGCCAGCAGCCGTCCGGGACAGGGGGTGGCCGGGGAGCTGTTTTTT.

The chain employs TRBV10-3 and TRBJ1-2, with 10 bases aligning to TRBD1. The germline V gene has CDR1 ENHRY and CDR2 SYGVKD. This CDR3 spans 11 amino acids. The J segment lost 12 bases and the V segment lost 6 bases, leaving 4 bases of the junction unmatched. The chain's CDR3 is CAISGQGVHTF. The CDR3 DNA reads as TGTGCCATCAGCGGACAGGGGGTCCACACCTTC.

This clone appeared a few times. This sequence joins TRBV4-1 and TRBJ2-2; D unresolved. Germline loops: CDR1 MGHRA, CDR2 YSYEKL. Between the trimmed V and J ends, which lost 1 base and 7 bases, there was a span of 4 bases. This CDR3 spans 12 amino acids. CDR3 nucleotides: TGCGCCAGCAGCCAAGCGGTCGGGGAGCTGTTTTTT. It encodes CASSQAVGELFF.

CDR3 residues: CASSSQGMNTEAFF. The CDR3, as DNA: TGTGCCAGCAGCTCACAGGGAATGAACACTGAAGCTTTCTTT. The V and J genes are TRBV6-5 and TRBJ1-1; D is possibly TRBD1 (6 bases). Germline V CDR1 and CDR2: MNHEY, SVGAGI. Trimming removed 6 bases from V and 0 bases from J, with 11 bases in between. The CDR3 length is 14 residues.

This rearrangement joins TRBV9 to TRBJ1-2, with TRBD1 matching over 7 bases. The germline V gene encodes CDR1 SGDLS and CDR2 YYNGEE. With V trimmed by 4 bases and J by 0 bases, 6 bases remained unmatched. CDR3 length: 15 amino acids. CDR3 nucleotides: TGTGCCAGCAGCCCTAGGACAGGTCCTAACTATGGCTACACCTTC. Its protein product is CASSPRTGPNYGYTF. Drawing the rest from reference TRBV9 and TRBJ1-2, the complete variable domain is DSGVTQTPKHLITATGQRVTLRCSPRSGDLSVYWYQQSLDQGLQFLIQYYNGEERAKGNILERFSAQQFPDLHSELNLSSLELGDSALYFCASSPRTGPNYGYTFGSGTRLTVV.

V usage is TRBV25-1 and J usage is TRBJ1-2; weak D call: TRBD1 (5 bases). The V gene's germline CDR1 is MGHDK and CDR2 SYGVNS. The CDR3 extends over 14 amino acids. The V end lost 7 bases, the J end lost 3 bases, and 15 bases lay between the germline ends. DNA of the CDR3: TGTGCCAGCACTCCAGGGCTTTTGGACTATGGCTACACCTTC. Amino acids: CASTPGLLDYGYTF.

This clone was seen only a few times. This chain links TRBV7-2 with TRBJ1-2; TRBD1 is a possible D gene (5 bases). Germline V gene lookup returns CDR1 SGHTA and CDR2 FQGNSA. This CDR3 region has 14 residues. The V end lost 0 bases, the J end lost 4 bases, and 9 bases lay between the germline ends. CDR3 in amino acids: CASSLAQDTYGYTF. The CDR3 nucleotides are TGTGCCAGCAGCTTAGCCCAGGACACCTATGGCTACACCTTC.

V usage is TRBV5-4 and J usage is TRBJ2-7; maybe TRBD2 (5 bases). Trimming shortened V by 0 bases and J by 1 base, and 11 bases separated the two germline ends. This CDR3 has 15 amino acids. Per germline, CDR1 SGHNT and CDR2 YYREEE (reference sequence). CDR3 sequence: CASSLGQRESYEQYF. CDR3 DNA: TGTGCCAGCAGCTTGGGCCAGAGGGAGTCCTACGAGCAGTACTTC.

This sequence joins TRBV5-5 and TRBJ2-2, with D unclear. V shed 0 bases and J shed 0 bases, with 6 bases lying between them. There are 15 residues in the CDR3. Per germline, CDR1 SGHKS and CDR2 YYEKEE (reference sequence). CDR3 in amino acids: CASSLGGTNTGELFF. Here the CDR3 DNA reads TGTGCCAGCAGCTTGGGAGGAACGAACACCGGGGAGCTGTTTTTT.

This chain uses TRBV6-1 with TRBJ1-6; D call uncertain. Trimming removed 3 bases from V and 9 bases from J, with 6 bases in between. CDR3 length: 12 residues. Germline CDR1 MNHNS, CDR2 SASEGT. The CDR3 sequence is CASSETPSPLHF. CDR3 sequence (DNA): TGTGCCAGCAGTGAGACACCTTCACCCCTCCACTTT.

The rearrangement uses TRBV27 and TRBJ1-2; 7 bases line up with TRBD1. Unmatched junction bases numbered 8, after V lost 7 bases and J lost 3 bases. The CDR3 sequence is 14 residues long. Germline assignment: CDR1 MNHEY and CDR2 SMNVEV (reference sequence). The CDR3 is CASTARTGHYGYTF. CDR3 coding DNA: TGTGCCAGCACGGCCCGGACAGGCCACTATGGCTACACCTTC.

The chain carries TRBV28 and TRBJ1-1, with 9 bases lining up with TRBD1. V shed 4 bases and J 0 bases; nucleotides not matched to a gene: 12. This CDR3 has 18 residues. Germline V gives CDR1 MDHEN, CDR2 SYDVKM. CDR3 nucleotide sequence: TGTGCCAGCAGTTCCCCTGACAGGGGGACATACATGAACACTGAAGCTTTCTTT. Translated: CASSSPDRGTYMNTEAFF.

The rearrangement joins TRBV25-1 to TRBJ1-6, with TRBD1 identical over 11 bases. Per germline, CDR1 MGHDK and CDR2 SYGVNS. There are 15 residues in the CDR3. J gave up 10 bases and V 5 bases, and 7 bases lay outside the gene matches. DNA for the CDR3: TGTGCCAGCAGTCAAACCGGGACAGGGGGGTCACCCCTCCACTTT. Its protein product is CASSQTGTGGSPLHF.

This chain links TRBV5-4 with TRBJ1-1, with D perhaps TRBD1 (6 bases). CDR1 and CDR2 from the germline V gene are SGHNT and YYREEE (reference sequence). The CDR3 totals 15 residues. Trimming left V 3 bases short and J 6 bases short, with 18 bases between. The CDR3 loop reads CASSSHLQGVPEAFF. The CDR3 nucleotides read TGTGCCAGCAGCTCCCACCTACAGGGCGTCCCTGAAGCTTTCTTT.

This clone was picked up one time. The chain links TRBV24-1 to TRBJ2-1; maybe TRBD2 (6 bases). V dropped 9 bases and J dropped 3 bases, with 17 bases sitting between them. Germline V gene data show CDR1 as KGHDR and CDR2 as SFDVKD. The CDR3 covers 15 residues. The CDR3 spells CATSGGGRHYNEQFF. Here the CDR3 DNA reads TGTGCCACCTCAGGCGGAGGGCGTCACTACAATGAGCAGTTCTTC.

V usage is TRBV4-1 and J usage is TRBJ1-1; 8 nucleotides align to TRBD1. From germline, CDR1 is MGHRA and CDR2 YSYEKL. After removal of 4 bases from V and 4 bases from J, the junction contained 2 bases not matched to a gene. The CDR3 totals 13 residues. The chain's CDR3 is CASSRQGITEAFF. CDR3 sequence (DNA): TGCGCCAGCAGCCGACAGGGGATCACTGAAGCTTTCTTT.

The rearrangement uses TRBV9 and TRBJ1-1; perhaps TRBD1 as D (6 bases). The germline V gene encodes CDR1 SGDLS and CDR2 YYNGEE. CDR3 length: 16 amino acids. V lost 0 bases, J lost 1 base, and 13 bases lay in between. The CDR3 nucleotides read TGTGCCAGCAGCGTAGCCCCCACAGGGACGAACACTGAAGCTTTCTTT. Amino acids: CASSVAPTGTNTEAFF.

This rearrangement joins TRBV3-1 (or the pseudogene TRBV3-2) to TRBJ1-4; 9 bases line up with TRBD1. CDR1 LGHDT and CDR2 YNNKEL come from the germline V gene (reference sequence). J gave up 8 bases and V 4 bases, and 8 bases lay outside the gene matches. The CDR3 extends over 15 amino acids. Here the CDR3 reads CASSPLQGAREKLFF. The DNA for the CDR3 is TGTGCCAGCAGCCCGCTACAGGGGGCGCGGGAAAAACTGTTTTTT.

The CDR3 nucleotides are TGTGCCAGCAGCTTAGGTAAAGCGGGACGCCATAATTCACCCCTCCACTTT. It is translated as CASSLGKAGRHNSPLHF. The chain combines TRBV7-9 with TRBJ1-6, with D perhaps matching TRBD1 (5 bases). Germline V gives CDR1 SEHNR, CDR2 FQNEAQ (reference sequence). This CDR3 has 17 amino acids. V was pared by 1 base and J by 5 bases, with 15 bases between.

The rearrangement links TRBV4-1 to TRBJ1-6; the D is unclear. Germline V gene sequence: CDR1 MGHRA, CDR2 YSYEKL. Between the trimmed V and J ends, which lost 1 base and 6 bases, there was a span of 13 bases. This CDR3 is built from 16 residues. CDR3 region: CASSQVTALGNSPLHF. The CDR3 coding sequence is TGCGCCAGCAGCCAAGTAACAGCACTTGGTAATTCACCCCTCCACTTT.

The chain is built from TRBV4-1 and TRBJ2-1, with a possible D match to TRBD2 (5 bases). V was clipped by 1 base and J by 0 bases, with 10 bases between them. CDR1 and CDR2 from the germline V gene are MGHRA and YSYEKL. This CDR3 has 16 residues. CDR3: CASSQVGSPSYNEQFF. The CDR3 coding sequence is TGCGCCAGCAGCCAAGTTGGGAGCCCCTCCTACAATGAGCAGTTCTTC.

The chain links TRBV27 to TRBJ2-5; a weak D match, TRBD2 (7 bases). CDR1 is MNHEY, CDR2 SMNVEV, per germline (reference sequence). V was cut by 7 bases and J by 2 bases, with 17 bases left in between. This CDR3 is built from 15 residues. The CDR3 coding sequence is TGTGCCAGCACCGGGGGGCAGAACGGGCAAGAGACCCAGTACTTC. This codes for CASTGGQNGQETQYF.